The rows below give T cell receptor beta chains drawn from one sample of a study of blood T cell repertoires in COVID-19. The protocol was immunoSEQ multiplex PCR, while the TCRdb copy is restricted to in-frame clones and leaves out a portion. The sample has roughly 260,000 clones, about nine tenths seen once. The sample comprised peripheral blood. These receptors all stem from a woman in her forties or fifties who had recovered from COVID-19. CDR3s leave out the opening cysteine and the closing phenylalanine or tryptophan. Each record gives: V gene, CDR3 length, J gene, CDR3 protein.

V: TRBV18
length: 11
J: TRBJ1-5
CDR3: ASHQGIEQPQH

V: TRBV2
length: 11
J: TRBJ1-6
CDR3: ASSEEGNSPLH

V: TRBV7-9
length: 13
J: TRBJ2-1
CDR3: ASSPPARLRDRVL

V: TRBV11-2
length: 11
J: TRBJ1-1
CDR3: ASDSGRNTEAF

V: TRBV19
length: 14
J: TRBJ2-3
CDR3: ASSEGTFRYTDTQY

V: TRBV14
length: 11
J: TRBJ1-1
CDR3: ASSPTGNTEAF

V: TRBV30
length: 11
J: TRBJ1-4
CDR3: AWEGQLNEKLF

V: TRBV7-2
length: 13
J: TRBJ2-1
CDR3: ASSLGVGGGNEQF

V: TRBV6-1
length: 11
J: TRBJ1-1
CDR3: ASSDRGLGEAF

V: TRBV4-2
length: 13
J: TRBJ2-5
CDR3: ASSPRTSGGETQY

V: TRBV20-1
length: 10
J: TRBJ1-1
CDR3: SASSGLLEAF

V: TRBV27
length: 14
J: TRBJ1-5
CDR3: ASSPRGRGRNQPQH

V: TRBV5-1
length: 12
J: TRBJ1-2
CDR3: ASSLGGSSYGYT

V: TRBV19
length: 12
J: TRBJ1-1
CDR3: ASSIREPTTEAF

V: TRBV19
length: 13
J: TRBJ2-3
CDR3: ASRTSGTPTDTQY

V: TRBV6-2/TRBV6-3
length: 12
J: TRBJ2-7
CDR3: ASSSRGAIDEQY

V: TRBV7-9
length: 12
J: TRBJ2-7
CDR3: ASSPRGGANEQY

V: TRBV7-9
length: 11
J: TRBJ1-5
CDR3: ASSLEGQGAQH

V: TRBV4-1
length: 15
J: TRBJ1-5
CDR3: ASSQGKAQGNNQPQH

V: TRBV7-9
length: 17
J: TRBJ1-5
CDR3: ASSLEPGGDWGSNQPQH

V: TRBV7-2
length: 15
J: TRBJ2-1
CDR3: ASSSRLAGGLRYEQF

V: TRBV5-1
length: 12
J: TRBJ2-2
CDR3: ASSLGRNTGELF

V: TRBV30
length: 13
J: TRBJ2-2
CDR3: AWKRGGPHTGELF

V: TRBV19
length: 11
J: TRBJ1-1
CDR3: ASSISRRERAF

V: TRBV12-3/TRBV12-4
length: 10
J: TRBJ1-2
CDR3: ASSLSGNGYT

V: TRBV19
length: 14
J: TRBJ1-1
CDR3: ASGITLTLGHTEAF

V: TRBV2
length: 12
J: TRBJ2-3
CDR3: ATSGQGFTDTQY

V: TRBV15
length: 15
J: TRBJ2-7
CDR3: ATSRDLSPSGSYEQY

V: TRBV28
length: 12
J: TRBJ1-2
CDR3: ASSPGIKNYGYT

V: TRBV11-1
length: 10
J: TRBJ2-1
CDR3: ASSSPYNEQF

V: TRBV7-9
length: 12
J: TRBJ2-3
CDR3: ASSKYRGSDTQY

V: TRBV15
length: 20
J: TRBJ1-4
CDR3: ATSRDAAPGQGPTLVNEKLF

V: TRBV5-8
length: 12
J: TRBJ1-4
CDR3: ASSFGDRAEKLF

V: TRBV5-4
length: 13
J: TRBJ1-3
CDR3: ASSLYRKSGNTIY

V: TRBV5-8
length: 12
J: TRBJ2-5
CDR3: ASSPGGGRETQY

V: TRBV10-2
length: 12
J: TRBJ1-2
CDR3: ASSAAQVLYGYT

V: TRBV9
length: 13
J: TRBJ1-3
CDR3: ASSVVGQIGNTIY

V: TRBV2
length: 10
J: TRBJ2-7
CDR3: ASSGGGYEQY

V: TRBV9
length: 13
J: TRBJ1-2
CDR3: ASSPRGGFWYGYT

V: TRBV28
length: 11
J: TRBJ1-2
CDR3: ASSLSQVYGYT

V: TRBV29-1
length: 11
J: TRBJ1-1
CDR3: SVGQGPNTEAF

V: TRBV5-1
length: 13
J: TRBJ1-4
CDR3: ASSTTGTGSEKLF

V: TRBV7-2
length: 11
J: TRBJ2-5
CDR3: ASSFQGKETQY

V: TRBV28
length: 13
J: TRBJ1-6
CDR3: ASSTGLARSSPLH

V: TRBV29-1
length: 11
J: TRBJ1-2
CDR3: SVRSGGWDGYT

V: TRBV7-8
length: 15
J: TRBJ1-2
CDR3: ASSSSTGVEANYGYT

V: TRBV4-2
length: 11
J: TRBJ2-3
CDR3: ASSQVEADTQY

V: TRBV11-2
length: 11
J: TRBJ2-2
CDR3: ASSFLSTGELF

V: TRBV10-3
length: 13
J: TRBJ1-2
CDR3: AMGPGQGVGYGYT

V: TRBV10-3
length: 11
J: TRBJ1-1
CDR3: AISDRRNTEAF

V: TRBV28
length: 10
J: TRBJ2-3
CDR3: ASSFRGGAQY

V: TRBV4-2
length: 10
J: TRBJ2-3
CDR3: ASSHLTDTQY

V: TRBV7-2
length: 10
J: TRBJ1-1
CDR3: ASSFGYTEAF

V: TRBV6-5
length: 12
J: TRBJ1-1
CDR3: ASSYNRGNTEAF

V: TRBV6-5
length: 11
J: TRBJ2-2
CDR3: ASSNPPAGELF